This record covers a single TCR beta chain. The CDR3 is 14 amino acids. The J segment lost 3 bases and the V segment lost 2 bases, leaving 1 base of the junction unmatched. Germline V gene data show CDR1 as MDHEN and CDR2 as SYDVKM. Sequencing used immunoSEQ multiplex PCR; TCRdb keeps in-frame clones, though not all of them. Of over 150,000 clones detected, less than 95% appear once; the ten largest clones hold 0.5% to 0.6%. This entry is derived from a study of blood T cell repertoires in COVID-19. Across the study: Both acute and convalescent COVID-19 samples were obtained from the United States, Italy and Spain. PBMCs, B-cell-depleted T cells, or T cells provided the cDNA or gDNA that made up the material.

The TCR sequence derives from a man between 50 and 59 years old with acute or convalescent COVID-19. The chain employs TRBV28 and TRBJ1-5, with TRBD1 matching over 7 bases. The sequencing sample was made of peripheral blood. The CDR3 here is CASSLDRVNQPQHF. CDR3 coding DNA: TGTGCCAGCAGTTTAGACAGGGTCAATCAGCCCCAGCATTTT.